The entry that follows covers one T cell receptor (beta chain) sequence. One end of the junction fails to match germline, which may point to a read error. The data belong to a study of blood T cell repertoires in COVID-19. Study context: Acute and convalescent COVID-19 samples came from the United States, Italy and Spain. From T cells, B-cell-depleted T cells, or PBMCs came the material, which was cDNA or gDNA.

Source study methods: Nucleated cell number was recorded as an estimate derived from reference gene primer amplification. This table comes from immunoSEQ multiplex PCR, and its TCRdb copy is limited to in-frame clones, with some not included. V and J calls and clone size come straight from that table; D and trimming were deduced from the DNA. This table holds under 300,000 clones, approximately 91% found once. Sequencing was performed on PBMCs or T cells enriched from blood (not recorded which). The sequence derives from a woman between 40 and 50 years old with acute COVID-19.

Here the CDR3 DNA reads TGTGCTAGCAGCCCGGGGACACTACTCACCGGGGAGCTGTTTTTT. Protein product: CASSPGTLLTGELFF. The chain combines TRBV7-7 with TRBJ2-2, with a weak D call TRBD1 (6 bases). CDR3 length: 15 amino acids. The germline V gene encodes CDR1 SSHAT and CDR2 FNYEAQ (reference sequence).